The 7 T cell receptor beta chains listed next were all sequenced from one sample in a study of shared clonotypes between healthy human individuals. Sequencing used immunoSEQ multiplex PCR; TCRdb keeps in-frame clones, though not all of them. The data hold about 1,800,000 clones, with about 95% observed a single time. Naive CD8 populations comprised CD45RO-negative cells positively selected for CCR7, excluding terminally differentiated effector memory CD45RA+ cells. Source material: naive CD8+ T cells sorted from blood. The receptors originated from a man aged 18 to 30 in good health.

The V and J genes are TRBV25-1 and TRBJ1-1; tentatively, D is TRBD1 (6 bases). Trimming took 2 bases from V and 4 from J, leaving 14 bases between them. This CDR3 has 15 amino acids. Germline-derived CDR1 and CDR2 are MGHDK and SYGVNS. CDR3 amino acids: CASSETLDSITEAFF. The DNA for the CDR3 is TGTGCCAGCAGTGAAACTCTGGACAGTATCACTGAAGCTTTCTTT.

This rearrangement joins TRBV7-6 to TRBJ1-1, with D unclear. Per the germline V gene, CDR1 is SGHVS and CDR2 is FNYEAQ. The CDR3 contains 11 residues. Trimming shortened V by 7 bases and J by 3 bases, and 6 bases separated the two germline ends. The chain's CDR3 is CASNADTEAFF. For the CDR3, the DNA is TGTGCCAGCAACGCCGACACTGAAGCTTTCTTT.

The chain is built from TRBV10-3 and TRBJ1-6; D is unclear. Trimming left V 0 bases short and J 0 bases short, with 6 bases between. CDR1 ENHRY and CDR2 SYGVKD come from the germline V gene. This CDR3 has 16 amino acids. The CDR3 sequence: CAISESQSSYNSPLHF. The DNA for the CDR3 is TGTGCCATCAGTGAGTCTCAAAGCTCCTATAATTCACCCCTCCACTTT.

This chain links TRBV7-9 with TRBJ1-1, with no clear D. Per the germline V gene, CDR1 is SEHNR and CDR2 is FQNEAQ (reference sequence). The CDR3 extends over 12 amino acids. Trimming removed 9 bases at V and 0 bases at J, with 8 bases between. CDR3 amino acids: CASLNMNTEAFF. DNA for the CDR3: TGTGCCAGTTTAAACATGAACACTGAAGCTTTCTTT.

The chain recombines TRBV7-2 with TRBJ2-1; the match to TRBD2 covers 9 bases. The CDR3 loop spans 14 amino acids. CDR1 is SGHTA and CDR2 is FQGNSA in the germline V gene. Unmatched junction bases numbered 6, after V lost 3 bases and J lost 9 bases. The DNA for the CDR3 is TGTGCCAGCAGCTTTTGGACTAGCGAAATTGAGCAGTTCTTC. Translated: CASSFWTSEIEQFF.

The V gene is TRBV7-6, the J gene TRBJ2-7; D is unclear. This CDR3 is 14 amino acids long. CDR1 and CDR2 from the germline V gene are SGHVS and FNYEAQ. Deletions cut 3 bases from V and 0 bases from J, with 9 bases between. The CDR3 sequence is CASSFGESSYEQYF. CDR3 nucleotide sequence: TGTGCCAGCAGCTTTGGCGAGAGCTCCTACGAGCAGTACTTC.

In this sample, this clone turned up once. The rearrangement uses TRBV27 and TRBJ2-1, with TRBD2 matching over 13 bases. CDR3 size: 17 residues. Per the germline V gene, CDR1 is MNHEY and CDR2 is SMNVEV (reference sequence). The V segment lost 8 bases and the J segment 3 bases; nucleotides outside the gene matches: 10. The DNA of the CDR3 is TGTGCCAGCCCCGGACTAGCGGGAGTCATCCTCTACAATGAGCAGTTCTTC. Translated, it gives CASPGLAGVILYNEQFF.